The 20 T cell receptor beta chains reported below all come from one sample, sequenced in a study of T cells in lung cancer brain metastases. Here immunoSEQ multiplex PCR was the method, and the copy in TCRdb shows in-frame clones only, minus some. Of a few thousand clones listed, 75% to 90% were seen once; the top ten hold less than 4.5%. The sample was tumor tissue from the primary lung tumor. The receptors were sampled from a man in his 70s with non-small cell lung cancer.

This chain connects TRBV5-1 to TRBJ2-3; D possibly corresponds to TRBD2 (6 bases). The germline gives CDR1 SGHRS, CDR2 YFSETQ. The CDR3 extends over 15 amino acids. Trimming stripped 1 base from V and 0 bases from J, with 9 bases between. Written as DNA, the CDR3 is TGCGCCAGCAGCTTGAGCCGGGGGAGCACAGATACGCAGTATTTT. Amino acids: CASSLSRGSTDTQYF. Together with reference TRBV5-1 and TRBJ2-3, the CDR3 gives the full variable domain: KAGVTQTPRYLIKTRGQQVTLSCSPISGHRSVSWYQQTPGQGLQFLFEYFSETQRNKGNFPGRFSGRQFSNSRSEMNVSTLELGDSALYLCASSLSRGSTDTQYFGPGTRLTVL.

J is TRBJ1-6 and V is TRBV5-6; D unresolved. The CDR3 is made up of 14 amino acids. Trimming cost V 2 bases and J 8 bases, with 11 bases left between them. Germline-derived CDR1 and CDR2 are SGHDT and YYEEEE. The CDR3 DNA reads as TGTGCCAGCAGCTTATGTTCGTGGGATTCACCCCTCCACTTT. Translated, it gives CASSLCSWDSPLHF.

V is TRBV11-2 and J is TRBJ2-1; no firm D call. There are 16 residues in the CDR3. V dropped 1 base and J dropped 6 bases, with 16 bases sitting between them. Per germline, CDR1 SGHAT and CDR2 FQNNGV. The CDR3 DNA follows: TGTGCCAGCAGCTTAGGATTCTCGGGTCTAGGCAATGAGCAGTTCTTC. This sequence encodes CASSLGFSGLGNEQFF.

The chain combines TRBV11-2 with TRBJ2-4; 8 bases are shared with TRBD1. The V gene's germline CDR1 is SGHAT and CDR2 FQNNGV. V gave up 2 bases and J gave up 6 bases; unmatched junction bases: 9. The length of the CDR3 is 16 residues. The CDR3 DNA follows: TGTGCCAGCAGCTTAAGCCAGGGGGCGCCCGTAAACATTCAGTACTTC. This codes for CASSLSQGAPVNIQYF. The full variable domain, rest sourced from reference TRBV11-2 and TRBJ2-4, is EAGVAQSPRYKIIEKRQSVAFWCNPISGHATLYWYQQILGQGPKLLIQFQNNGVVDDSQLPKDRFSAERLKGVDSTLKIQPAKLEDSAVYLCASSLSQGAPVNIQYFGAGTRLSVL.

The V and J genes are TRBV13 and TRBJ2-5; D is perhaps TRBD1 (6 bases). V was pared by 5 bases and J by 4 bases, with 11 bases between. CDR1 is PRHDT and CDR2 is FYEKMQ in the germline V gene (reference sequence). This CDR3 is built from 13 residues. This CDR3 reads CASSPRGTETQYF. In DNA, the CDR3 is TGTGCCAGCAGCCCCAGGGGTACAGAGACCCAGTACTTC.

The CDR3 DNA follows: TGTGCCAGCAGCATACAGGGGAACTATGGCTACACCTTC. Translation gives CASSIQGNYGYTF. This chain uses TRBV6-5 with TRBJ1-2; 7 bases fit TRBD1. Germline V gene lookup returns CDR1 MNHEY and CDR2 SVGAGI. V was clipped by 6 bases and J by 2 bases; unmatched bases: 3. The CDR3 is made up of 13 amino acids.

The V gene is TRBV29-1, the J gene TRBJ2-2, with D perhaps TRBD1 or TRBD2 (6 bases each). V dropped 6 bases and J dropped 0 bases, with 20 bases sitting between them. This CDR3 is built from 17 residues. Per germline, CDR1 SQVTM and CDR2 ANQGSEA. CDR3 coding DNA: TGCAGCGTCTTCCTCCCCACGAGGGGGGCGAACACCGGGGAGCTGTTTTTT. Translating gives CSVFLPTRGANTGELFF.

The chain has TRBV5-4 and TRBJ2-7, with TRBD1 identical over 10 bases. Germline V lookup: CDR1 SGHNT, CDR2 YYREEE (reference sequence). CDR3 length: 15 residues. J was trimmed by 4 bases and V by 4 bases; bases with no gene match: 8. CDR3 loop: CASSNPGQGLYEQYF. The CDR3 coding sequence is TGTGCCAGCAGCAACCCGGGACAGGGGTTATACGAGCAGTACTTC.

The chain joins TRBV19 to TRBJ2-7; tentative D call: TRBD2 (5 bases). V lost 5 bases and J 0 bases, leaving 11 bases between the germline ends. The length of the CDR3 is 14 residues. From germline, CDR1 is LNHDA and CDR2 SQIVND (reference sequence). CDR3 amino acids: CASSRGLLSYEQYF. The CDR3 nucleotides are TGTGCCAGTAGTCGCGGGCTACTCTCCTACGAGCAGTACTTC.

The rearrangement links TRBV7-8 to TRBJ1-2; 9 bases map to TRBD1. Unmatched junction bases numbered 3, after V lost 5 bases and J lost 2 bases. CDR3 size: 14 residues. Germline V gene lookup returns CDR1 SGHVS and CDR2 FQNEAQ. The CDR3 loop reads CASSHGTGNYGYTF. The CDR3 DNA sequence: TGTGCCAGCAGCCACGGGACAGGGAACTATGGCTACACCTTC.

The chain employs TRBV2 and TRBJ2-5; D is possibly TRBD1 (6 bases). Germline assignment: CDR1 SNHLY and CDR2 FYNNEI. The V and J ends lost 6 bases and 0 bases respectively, with 11 bases between them. CDR3 length equals 14 residues. The CDR3 sequence is CASSRGRYQETQYF. CDR3 nucleotide sequence: TGTGCCAGCAGCAGGGGAAGGTACCAAGAGACCCAGTACTTC.

The V and J genes are TRBV6-1 and TRBJ1-2; D may be TRBD1 (5 bases). V lost 6 bases to trimming and J lost 4 bases, with 9 bases between them. CDR1 and CDR2 (germline): MNHNS, SASEGT. The CDR3 runs to 12 residues. The chain's CDR3 is CASSHDSYGYTF. DNA of the CDR3: TGTGCCAGCAGCCATGACAGCTATGGCTACACCTTC.

CDR3 bases: TGTGCCAGCAGCTCCCAGGGGCTAACTAATGAAAAACTGTTTTTT. As protein: CASSSQGLTNEKLFF. V and J are TRBV7-2 and TRBJ1-4, with D possibly matching TRBD1 (6 bases). The CDR3 has 15 residues. The germline V gene encodes CDR1 SGHTA and CDR2 FQGNSA. Trimming removed 4 bases at V and 1 base at J, with 10 bases between.

The chain employs TRBV2 and TRBJ1-1; D gene uncertain. CDR3 length: 12 residues. Germline values: CDR1 SNHLY, CDR2 FYNNEI. The V end lost 9 bases, the J end lost 5 bases, and 13 bases lay between the germline ends. The CDR3 is CARWSRRTEAFF. CDR3 in DNA: TGTGCCAGGTGGTCCAGGAGGACTGAAGCTTTCTTT.

The chain is built from TRBV5-6 and TRBJ2-3; D call uncertain. V was trimmed by 2 bases and J by 1 base, leaving 8 bases between them. This CDR3 comprises 14 residues. CDR1 and CDR2 (germline): SGHDT, YYEEEE. The CDR3 here is CASSFGSGTDTQYF. The CDR3 coding sequence is TGTGCCAGCAGCTTCGGGTCGGGCACAGATACGCAGTATTTT.

J is TRBJ2-1 and V is TRBV5-6, with D perhaps matching TRBD1 (6 bases). The ends were cut back, 4 bases at V and 1 base at J, with 12 bases in the middle. The germline CDR1 and CDR2 sequences are SGHDT and YYEEEE. This CDR3 region has 15 residues. This CDR3 reads CASSVRQVSYNEQFF. The CDR3 region has the DNA TGTGCCAGCAGCGTAAGACAGGTTTCCTACAATGAGCAGTTCTTC.

This clone was counted once. The chain joins TRBV2 to TRBJ2-5, with D maybe TRBD1 (5 bases). Trimming left V 8 bases short and J 5 bases short, with 18 bases between. The germline V gene encodes CDR1 SNHLY and CDR2 FYNNEI. This CDR3 spans 14 amino acids. This CDR3 reads CASGLTGPHETQYF. The CDR3 DNA sequence: TGTGCCAGCGGATTAACAGGTCCCCACGAGACCCAGTACTTC.

The rearrangement uses TRBV6-1 and TRBJ1-5; D is perhaps TRBD1 (5 bases). Trimming removed 4 bases from V and 3 bases from J, with 13 bases in between. Germline CDR1 MNHNS, CDR2 SASEGT. The CDR3 has 15 amino acids. Here the CDR3 DNA reads TGTGCCAGCAGTGTGTCCGGGGGTTACAATCAGCCCCAGCATTTT. It is translated as CASSVSGGYNQPQHF.

The rearrangement uses TRBV5-1 and TRBJ2-7; TRBD2 matches at 9 bases. In germline, CDR1 is SGHRS, CDR2 YFSETQ. The V segment lost 3 bases and the J segment 3 bases; nucleotides outside the gene matches: 4. The CDR3 runs 14 residues. This CDR3 reads CASSSTSGNYEQYF. For the CDR3, the DNA is TGCGCCAGCAGCTCGACTAGCGGAAACTACGAGCAGTACTTC.

This chain links TRBV18 with TRBJ1-4, with 9 positions matching TRBD1. Germline loops: CDR1 KGHSH, CDR2 LQKENI. This CDR3 spans 16 amino acids. V was clipped by 6 bases and J by 0 bases; unmatched bases: 5. The CDR3 sequence is CASSRDRVTTNEKLFF. The DNA for the CDR3 is TGTGCCAGCTCGCGGGACAGGGTGACAACTAATGAAAAACTGTTTTTT.